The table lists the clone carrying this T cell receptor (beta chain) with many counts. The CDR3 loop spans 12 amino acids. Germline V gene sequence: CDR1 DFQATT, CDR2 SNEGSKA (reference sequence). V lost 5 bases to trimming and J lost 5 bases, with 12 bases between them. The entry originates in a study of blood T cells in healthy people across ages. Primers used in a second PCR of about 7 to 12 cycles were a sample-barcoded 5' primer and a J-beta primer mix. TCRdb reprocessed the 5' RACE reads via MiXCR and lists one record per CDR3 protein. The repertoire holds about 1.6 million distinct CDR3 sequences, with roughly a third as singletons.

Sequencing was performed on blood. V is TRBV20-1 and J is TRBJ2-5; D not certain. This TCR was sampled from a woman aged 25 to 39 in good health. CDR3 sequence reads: CSAARPAETQYF. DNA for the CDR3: TGCAGTGCTGCCCGACCGGCTGAGACCCAGTACTTC.